Following are 18 T cell receptor beta chains from one sample sequenced in a study of blood T cell repertoires in COVID-19. Sequenced by immunoSEQ multiplex PCR; TCRdb stores in-frame clones only, minus some. The top ten hold about 4.5% of the sample, which has 45,000 to 55,000 clones, around 84% seen once. Source material: peripheral blood. All receptors derive from a man in his forties or fifties with active COVID-19.

The gene calls are TRBV5-6 and TRBJ2-7; D gene uncertain. Trimming cost V 0 bases and J 3 bases, with 4 bases left between them. Germline CDR1 reads SGHDT; CDR2 reads YYEEEE. This CDR3 is built from 12 residues. CDR3 loop: CASSLAVYEQYF. DNA for the CDR3: TGTGCCAGCAGCTTGGCAGTCTACGAGCAGTACTTC.

This clone was counted only a few times. The rearrangement joins TRBV9 to TRBJ1-2; a weak D match, TRBD1 (5 bases). V dropped 0 bases and J dropped 6 bases, with 21 bases sitting between them. Looked up from germline, CDR1 is SGDLS and CDR2 is YYNGEE. CDR3 length: 17 amino acids. The CDR3 sequence is CASSVAAYMSRVHGYTF. CDR3 bases: TGTGCCAGCAGCGTAGCGGCTTATATGAGCAGGGTGCATGGCTACACCTTC. The full variable domain, with the rest looked up from reference TRBV9 and TRBJ1-2, is DSGVTQTPKHLITATGQRVTLRCSPRSGDLSVYWYQQSLDQGLQFLIQYYNGEERAKGNILERFSAQQFPDLHSELNLSSLELGDSALYFCASSVAAYMSRVHGYTFGSGTRLTVV.

This clone counts as medium-sized (0.01 to 0.1%). This sequence joins TRBV3-1 (or the pseudogene TRBV3-2) and TRBJ2-3, with 8 bases fitting TRBD2. Germline values: CDR1 LGHDT, CDR2 YNNKEL (reference sequence). With V trimmed by 6 bases and J by 2 bases, 7 bases remained unmatched. This CDR3 has 15 amino acids. In DNA, the CDR3 is TGTGCCAGCAGGCCTAGCGGGTATTCCACAGATACGCAGTATTTT. Protein product: CASRPSGYSTDTQYF.

This sequence joins TRBV5-4 and TRBJ2-5, with 12 bases aligning to TRBD2. CDR1 and CDR2 (germline): SGHNT, YYREEE (reference sequence). The CDR3 totals 15 residues. Trimming took 4 bases from V and 5 from J; bases not matched to a gene: 6. CDR3 bases: TGTGCCAGCAGCCGGAGACTAGCGGGGGTGGAGACCCAGTACTTC. The encoded protein is CASSRRLAGVETQYF.

The gene calls are TRBV5-1 and TRBJ2-4; perhaps TRBD2 as D (5 bases). Germline V gene sequence: CDR1 SGHRS, CDR2 YFSETQ. This CDR3 region has 14 residues. V shed 4 bases and J shed 9 bases, with 17 bases lying between them. The CDR3 is CASSPETGEGIQYF. As DNA, the CDR3 is TGCGCCAGCAGCCCGGAGACCGGTGAGGGCATTCAGTACTTC.

This rearrangement joins TRBV9 to TRBJ2-4; D perhaps matches TRBD1 (6 bases). Trimming removed 2 bases at V and 5 bases at J, with 8 bases between. CDR3 length: 13 residues. Germline V gene data show CDR1 as SGDLS and CDR2 as YYNGEE. The CDR3 here is CASSVDSQNIQYF. CDR3 DNA: TGTGCCAGCAGCGTGGACAGCCAAAACATTCAGTACTTC.

The chain is built from TRBV6-5 and TRBJ2-6; D possibly corresponds to TRBD1 (6 bases). Deletions cut 6 bases from V and 2 bases from J, with 11 bases between. CDR1 MNHEY and CDR2 SVGAGI come from the germline V gene. The CDR3 spans 15 residues. Here the CDR3 DNA reads TGTGCCAGCAGCAGGGGTTCGGCTGGGGCCAACGTCCTGACTTTC. Protein sequence: CASSRGSAGANVLTF.

The chain couples TRBV7-2 to TRBJ1-2; 7 bases match TRBD1. CDR3 size: 15 residues. Germline trimming cut 4 bases from V and 7 bases from J; bases unmatched to any gene: 12. Germline V CDR1 and CDR2: SGHTA, FQGNSA. The CDR3 spells CASSSRQGARGGYTF. CDR3 DNA: TGTGCCAGCAGCTCCAGACAGGGCGCTCGGGGTGGCTACACCTTC.

The chain carries TRBV2 and TRBJ2-2, with TRBD1 as a possible D gene (5 bases). V was clipped by 2 bases and J by 1 base, with 11 bases between them. CDR3 length: 16 residues. The germline V gene encodes CDR1 SNHLY and CDR2 FYNNEI. CDR3 coding DNA: TGTGCCAGCAGTGAACGGGCTAGGGGGAACACCGGGGAGCTGTTTTTT. Its translation is CASSERARGNTGELFF. The whole variable domain, remainder taken from reference TRBV2 and TRBJ2-2, is EPEVTQTPSHQVTQMGQEVILRCVPISNHLYFYWYRQILGQKVEFLVSFYNNEISEKSEIFDDQFSVERPDGSNFTLKIRSTKLEDSAMYFCASSERARGNTGELFFGEGSRLTVL.

Written as DNA, the CDR3 is TGCGCCAGCAGTGAGAACGGGTATAATGAAAAACTGTTTTTT. This codes for CASSENGYNEKLFF. The chain recombines TRBV10-2 with TRBJ1-4; D unresolved. Germline V gives CDR1 WSHSY, CDR2 SAAADI. This CDR3 spans 14 amino acids. V lost 2 bases and J lost 4, with 8 bases in between.

The gene calls are TRBV27 and TRBJ2-1, with D perhaps TRBD2 (5 bases). The ends were cut back, 6 bases at V and 6 bases at J, with 15 bases in the middle. The CDR3 contains 14 residues. Germline CDR1 is MNHEY and CDR2 is SMNVEV (reference sequence). As DNA, the CDR3 is TGTGCCAGCAGCCCCTTACTAGGTCCCAATGAGCAGTTCTTC. It is translated as CASSPLLGPNEQFF.

The chain couples TRBV9 to TRBJ2-7; tentative D call: TRBD2 (7 bases). This CDR3 region has 15 residues. Trimming shortened V by 4 bases and J by 5 bases, and 19 bases separated the two germline ends. Germline CDR1 and CDR2: SGDLS and YYNGEE. The DNA for the CDR3 is TGTGCCAGCAGCCCTGGGGGCCTAGCGGCCCACGAGCAGTACTTC. Its translation: CASSPGGLAAHEQYF.

V is TRBV5-4 and J is TRBJ2-2, with D perhaps matching TRBD1 (6 bases). Germline CDR1 is SGHNT and CDR2 is YYREEE (reference sequence). Trimming removed 0 bases from V and 1 base from J, with 13 bases in between. The CDR3 covers 17 residues. The CDR3 is CASSLAGRGKNTGELFF. DNA of the CDR3: TGTGCCAGCAGCTTGGCCGGCAGGGGAAAGAACACCGGGGAGCTGTTTTTT.

This clone was recorded only once. CDR3 sequence reads: CASSQGLYEQYF. The DNA of the CDR3 is TGCGCCAGCAGCCAAGGTCTCTACGAGCAGTACTTC. The rearrangement links TRBV4-1 to TRBJ2-7; D not certain. Germline V gene sequence: CDR1 MGHRA, CDR2 YSYEKL. V was cut by 1 base and J by 3 bases, with 4 bases left in between. The CDR3 is 12 amino acids.

The V call is TRBV2, the J call TRBJ2-2, with TRBD2 matching 9 bases. The CDR3 is 14 amino acids. V lost 8 bases to trimming and J lost 6 bases; unmatched junction nucleotides: 7. Per the germline V gene, CDR1 is SNHLY and CDR2 is FYNNEI. The CDR3 region is CASRGLAWAGELFF. CDR3 in DNA: TGTGCCAGCCGTGGACTAGCGTGGGCCGGGGAGCTGTTTTTT.

This clone showed up just a few times. This chain joins TRBV27 and TRBJ1-1; D unresolved. The V gene lost 6 bases and the J gene lost 3 bases, with 11 bases spanning the gap. The CDR3 runs 13 residues. Germline V lookup: CDR1 MNHEY, CDR2 SMNVEV (reference sequence). The CDR3: CASSPDWDTEAFF. The CDR3 DNA reads as TGTGCCAGCAGCCCGGACTGGGACACTGAAGCTTTCTTT.

V is TRBV21-1 and J is TRBJ2-3; the table's D gene call, TRBD1, was not cross checked with the DNA. TRBV21-1 is a listed pseudogene. The CDR3 consists of 16 residues. CDR3 protein: CASSPREQGKRDTQYF. The DNA for the CDR3 is TGTGCCAGCAGCCCGCGTGAACAGGGGAAGAGGGATACGCAGTATTTT.

The chain joins TRBV10-1 to TRBJ2-7; TRBD2 matches 9 bases. V trimming: 2 bases; J trimming: 5 bases; junction bases outside the gene matches: 1. Germline values: CDR1 WNHNN, CDR2 SYGVQD (reference sequence). This CDR3 is 13 amino acids long. CDR3 bases: TGCGCCAGCAGTGAGGGGACTAGCAACGAGCAGTACTTC. It specifies CASSEGTSNEQYF.